The clone carrying this T cell receptor beta chain was seen repeatedly, ten times or more. Its antigen is currently unknown. Synthesis of cDNA was carried out by template-switch 5'RACE. The reaction used 10-nucleotide random UMIs. Over 180 million TCR-beta sequences from 15-18 subjects were obtained in each sequencing run. Each CDR3 protein is one row after TCRdb ran MiXCR on the 5' RACE reads. The profile shows 45,000 or so distinct CDR3 sequences, about 6.3% of them singletons. The CDR3 runs 19 residues. Germline lookup yields CDR1 MGHRA and CDR2 YSYEKL. With 0 bases clipped from V and 2 bases from J, the junction kept 10 bases outside the gene matches. This sample was taken from a study of neurological immune-mediated disorders. Findings and caveats of the study: CDR3 amino acid sequences found in expanded clones were never shared across subjects, suggesting private repertoires in all groups.

The sorted libraries took about a million CD4+ or CD8+ T cells. The genes are TRBV4-1 and TRBJ2-7; 13 bases align to TRBD2. This TCR was sampled from a woman between 35 and 50 years old in good health. The sample consisted of CD4+ T cells from blood. CDR3 sequence reads: CASSQDWSGGTSGTYEQYF. The CDR3, as DNA: TGCGCCAGCAGCCAAGATTGGAGTGGGGGGACTAGCGGGACCTACGAGCAGTACTTC.